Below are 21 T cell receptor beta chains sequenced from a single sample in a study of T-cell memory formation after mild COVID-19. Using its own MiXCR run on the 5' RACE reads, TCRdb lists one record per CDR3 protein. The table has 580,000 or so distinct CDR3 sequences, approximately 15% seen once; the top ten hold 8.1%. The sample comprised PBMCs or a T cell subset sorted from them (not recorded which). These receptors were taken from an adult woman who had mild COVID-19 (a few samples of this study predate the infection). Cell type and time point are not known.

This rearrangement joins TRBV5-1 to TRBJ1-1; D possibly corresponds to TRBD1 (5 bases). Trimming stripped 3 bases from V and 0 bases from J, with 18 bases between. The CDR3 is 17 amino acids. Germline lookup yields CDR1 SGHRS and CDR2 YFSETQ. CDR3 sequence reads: CASSSGQISAMNTEAFF. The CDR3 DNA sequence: TGCGCCAGCAGCTCTGGACAAATCTCGGCAATGAACACTGAAGCTTTCTTT.

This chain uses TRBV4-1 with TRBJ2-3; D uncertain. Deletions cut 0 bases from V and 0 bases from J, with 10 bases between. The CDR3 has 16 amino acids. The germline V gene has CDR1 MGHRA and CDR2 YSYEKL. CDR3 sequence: CASSQEDLTSTDTQYF. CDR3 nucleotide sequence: TGCGCCAGCAGCCAAGAGGATCTAACGAGCACAGATACGCAGTATTTT.

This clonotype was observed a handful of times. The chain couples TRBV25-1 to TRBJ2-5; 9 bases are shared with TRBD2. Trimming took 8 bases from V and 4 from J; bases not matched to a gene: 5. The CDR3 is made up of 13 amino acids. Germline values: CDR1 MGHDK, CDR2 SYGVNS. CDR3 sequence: CASQGGGGETQYF. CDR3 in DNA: TGTGCCAGCCAAGGCGGGGGGGGAGAGACCCAGTACTTC.

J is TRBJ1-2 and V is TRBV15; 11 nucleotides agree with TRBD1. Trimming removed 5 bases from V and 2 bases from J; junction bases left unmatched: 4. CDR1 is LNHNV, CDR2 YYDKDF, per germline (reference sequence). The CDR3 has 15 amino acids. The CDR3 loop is CATSPRTGGNYGYTF. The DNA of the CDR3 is TGTGCCACCAGCCCCCGGACAGGGGGCAACTATGGCTACACCTTC.

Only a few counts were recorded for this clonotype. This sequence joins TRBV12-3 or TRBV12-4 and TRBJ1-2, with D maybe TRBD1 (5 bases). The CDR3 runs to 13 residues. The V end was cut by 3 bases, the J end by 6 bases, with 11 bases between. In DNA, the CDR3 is TGTGCCAGCAGTTTGGGACCGCGGAATGGCTACACCTTC. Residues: CASSLGPRNGYTF.

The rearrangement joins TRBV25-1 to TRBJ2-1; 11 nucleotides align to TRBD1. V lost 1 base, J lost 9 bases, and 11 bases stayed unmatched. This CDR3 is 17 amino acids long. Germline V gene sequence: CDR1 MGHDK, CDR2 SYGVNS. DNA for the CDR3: TGTGCCAGCAGTGAATCTCGGACAGGGGGCCGAAGGGGTGAGCAGTTCTTC. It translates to CASSESRTGGRRGEQFF.

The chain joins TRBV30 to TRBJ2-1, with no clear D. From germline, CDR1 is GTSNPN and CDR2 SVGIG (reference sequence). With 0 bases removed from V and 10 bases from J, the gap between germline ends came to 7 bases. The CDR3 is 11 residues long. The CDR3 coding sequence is TGTGCCTGGAGTGTAGCGTGGGAGCAGTTCTTC. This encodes CAWSVAWEQFF.

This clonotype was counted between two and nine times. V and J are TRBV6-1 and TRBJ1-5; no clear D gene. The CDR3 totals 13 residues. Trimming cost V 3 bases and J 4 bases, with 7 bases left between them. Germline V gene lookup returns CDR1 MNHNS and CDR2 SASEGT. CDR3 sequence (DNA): TGTGCCAGCAGTGAGGGCAGTAATCAGCCCCAGCATTTT. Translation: CASSEGSNQPQHF.

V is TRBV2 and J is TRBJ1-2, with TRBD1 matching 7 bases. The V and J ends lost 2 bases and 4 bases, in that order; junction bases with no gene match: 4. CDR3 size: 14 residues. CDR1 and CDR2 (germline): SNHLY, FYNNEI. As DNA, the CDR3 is TGTGCCAGCAGTGAAAGGGGACAGATCTATGGCTACACCTTC. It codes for CASSERGQIYGYTF.

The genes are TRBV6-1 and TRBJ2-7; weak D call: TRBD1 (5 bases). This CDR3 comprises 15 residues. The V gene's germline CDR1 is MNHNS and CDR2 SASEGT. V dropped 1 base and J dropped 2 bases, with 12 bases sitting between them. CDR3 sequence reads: CASSEGTRDAYEQYF. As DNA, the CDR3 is TGTGCCAGCAGTGAAGGGACAAGGGATGCCTACGAGCAGTACTTC.

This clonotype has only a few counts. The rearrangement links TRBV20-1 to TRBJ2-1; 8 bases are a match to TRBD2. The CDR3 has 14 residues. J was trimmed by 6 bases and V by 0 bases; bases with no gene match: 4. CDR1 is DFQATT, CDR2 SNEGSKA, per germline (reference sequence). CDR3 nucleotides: TGCAGTGCTAGAGATCGGGAGGGGGGCAATGAGCAGTTCTTC. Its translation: CSARDREGGNEQFF.

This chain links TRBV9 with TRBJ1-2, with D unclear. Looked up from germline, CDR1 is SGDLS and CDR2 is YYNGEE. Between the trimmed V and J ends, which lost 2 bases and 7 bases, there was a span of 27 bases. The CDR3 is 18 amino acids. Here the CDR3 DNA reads TGTGCCAGCAGCGTCGGAGGGTCCCCCTTGCAGACGAGAAGTGGCTACACCTTC. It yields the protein CASSVGGSPLQTRSGYTF.

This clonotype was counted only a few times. CDR3 sequence: CASSFIGEGSAEAFF. The CDR3 DNA is TGTGCCAGCAGCTTCATCGGGGAAGGTTCAGCGGAAGCTTTCTTT. This rearrangement joins TRBV7-6 to TRBJ1-1; the D is unclear. This CDR3 has 15 amino acids. Germline assignment: CDR1 SGHVS and CDR2 FNYEAQ. The V end lost 3 bases, the J end lost 8 bases, and 19 bases lay between the germline ends. The full variable domain, its missing parts supplied by reference TRBV7-6 and TRBJ1-1, is GAGVSQSPRYKVTKRGQDVALRCDPISGHVSLYWYRQALGQGPEFLTYFNYEAQQDKSGLPNDRFSAERPEGSISTLTIQRTEQRDSAMYRCASSFIGEGSAEAFFGQGTRLTVV.

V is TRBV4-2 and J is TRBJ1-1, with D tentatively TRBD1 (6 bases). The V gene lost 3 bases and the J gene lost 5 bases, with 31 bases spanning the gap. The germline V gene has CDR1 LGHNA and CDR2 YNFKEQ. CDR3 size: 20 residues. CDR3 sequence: CASSHGPNTGQLGKGTEAFF. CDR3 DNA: TGTGCCAGCAGCCATGGACCAAATACTGGACAGCTCGGAAAGGGAACTGAAGCTTTCTTT.

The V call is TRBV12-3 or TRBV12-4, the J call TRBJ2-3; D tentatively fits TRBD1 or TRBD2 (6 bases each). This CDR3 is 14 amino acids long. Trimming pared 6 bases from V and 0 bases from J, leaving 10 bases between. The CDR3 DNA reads TGTGCCAGCAGGTGGGGGGCGAGCACAGATACGCAGTATTTT. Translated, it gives CASRWGASTDTQYF.

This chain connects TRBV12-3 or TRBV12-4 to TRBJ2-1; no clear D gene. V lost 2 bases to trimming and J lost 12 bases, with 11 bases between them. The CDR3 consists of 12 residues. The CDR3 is CASSLKGLGQFF. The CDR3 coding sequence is TGTGCCAGCAGTTTAAAGGGTTTAGGGCAGTTCTTC.

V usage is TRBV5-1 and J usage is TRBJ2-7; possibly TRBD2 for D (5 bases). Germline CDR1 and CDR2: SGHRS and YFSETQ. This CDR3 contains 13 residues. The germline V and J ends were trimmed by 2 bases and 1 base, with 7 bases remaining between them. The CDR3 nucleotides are TGCGCCAGCAGCTTCGGGGAATCCTACGAGCAGTACTTC. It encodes CASSFGESYEQYF.

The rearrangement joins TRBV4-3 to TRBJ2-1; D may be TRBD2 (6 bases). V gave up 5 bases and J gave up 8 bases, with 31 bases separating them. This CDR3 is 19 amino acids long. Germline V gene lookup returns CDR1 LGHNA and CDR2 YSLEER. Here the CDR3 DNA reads TGCGCCAGCAGCATCCGGAGGGCAGGGAGACTAGGTTCCCATGATGAGCAGTTCTTC. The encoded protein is CASSIRRAGRLGSHDEQFF.

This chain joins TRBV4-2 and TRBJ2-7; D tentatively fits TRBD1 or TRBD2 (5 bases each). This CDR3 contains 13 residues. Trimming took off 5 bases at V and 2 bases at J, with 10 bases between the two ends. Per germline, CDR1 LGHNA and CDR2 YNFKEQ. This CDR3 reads CASSVPGPYEQYF. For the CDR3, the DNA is TGTGCCAGCAGCGTCCCGGGGCCCTACGAGCAGTACTTC.

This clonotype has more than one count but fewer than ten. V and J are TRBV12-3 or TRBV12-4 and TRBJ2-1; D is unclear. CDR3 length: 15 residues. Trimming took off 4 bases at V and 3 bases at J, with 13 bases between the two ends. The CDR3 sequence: CASSSDLSVYNEQFF. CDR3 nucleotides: TGTGCCAGCAGTTCGGACCTAAGTGTCTACAATGAGCAGTTCTTC.

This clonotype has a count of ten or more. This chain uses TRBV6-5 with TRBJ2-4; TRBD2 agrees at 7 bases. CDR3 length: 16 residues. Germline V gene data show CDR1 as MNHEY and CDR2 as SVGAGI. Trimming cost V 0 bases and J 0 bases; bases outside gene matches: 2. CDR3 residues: CASSYSPGGAKNIQYF. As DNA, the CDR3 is TGTGCCAGCAGTTACTCCCCGGGGGGAGCCAAAAACATTCAGTACTTC.